This T cell receptor (beta chain) originates from a study of regulatory T cells in long-lasting Graves disease. Sample time point: newly diagnosed GD, antithyroid drugs for less than 3 months. Scientists built the TCR library using RNA that was extracted from PBMCs. This clonotype has at least ten counts. In building TCR beta libraries, iRepertoire HTBI primers were used together with Arm-PCR of CDR3 regions. Using its own MiXCR run on the multiplex PCR reads, TCRdb lists one record per CDR3 protein. The sample carries 400,000 to 500,000 distinct CDR3 sequences, about 15% recorded once. The same specimen was also included in a second study, on T cells in Graves' hyperthyroidism and ophthalmopathy. That publication notes: Primed by the HTBI set, a first-round RT-PCR was run on the TCR CDR3.

The receptor was derived from a woman between 40 and 55 years old with Graves disease. The sample in question was peripheral blood mononuclear cells (PBMCs), obtained at new diagnosis, from a patient treated with antithyroid drugs.

The CDR3 DNA is TGTGCCAGCAGTCAGAACAGCGGGCCACAAGAGACCCAGTACTTC. It encodes CASSQNSGPQETQYF. This rearrangement joins TRBV11-3 to TRBJ2-5; tentative D call: TRBD2 (6 bases). V dropped 6 bases and J dropped 2 bases, with 16 bases sitting between them. The CDR3 is made up of 15 amino acids. CDR1 and CDR2 from the germline V gene are SGHNT and YENEEA.